The following is a T cell receptor (beta chain) sequence with its context. The entry originates in a study of blood T cell repertoires in COVID-19. Across the study: The United States, Italy and Spain were the sources of the acute and convalescent COVID-19 samples. The cDNA or gDNA used as material had been derived from T cells, B-cell-depleted T cells, or PBMCs.

The CDR3 sequence is 16 residues long. Germline V lookup: CDR1 SGHTA, CDR2 FQGTGA. The V gene end was trimmed by 4 bases and the J gene end by 4 bases; junction bases not matched to a gene: 7. Per the study methods: Reference gene primer amplification in the assay estimated nucleated cell counts. Assay: immunoSEQ multiplex PCR; the TCRdb copy retains only in-frame clones and omits some. That table supplies the V and J calls and clone size; D and trimming were determined from the DNA. The data hold roughly 70,000 clones, with 90% observed a single time. The Seattle site enrolled patients during active infection and followed them longitudinally.

The source of this sequence is a man aged 50-60 years with COVID-19, enrolled during active disease. The V call is TRBV7-3, the J call TRBJ2-7; the match to TRBD2 covers 13 bases. Sequenced sample: peripheral blood. CDR3 region: CASSSLTSGRKYEQYF. The CDR3 nucleotides are TGTGCCAGCAGCTCCCTGACTAGCGGGAGGAAGTACGAGCAGTACTTC.